Each of the 10 T cell receptor beta chains below was sequenced from the same sample in a study of T cells after yellow fever vaccination. MiXCR was run by TCRdb on the 5' RACE reads, yielding one entry per CDR3 protein. The table records more than 300,000 distinct CDR3 sequences, 6.8% of them present only once. The sample consisted of PBMCs, taken about 41 days after the first yellow fever vaccination. These receptors were taken from a man between 18 and 35 years old who received the YFV17D yellow fever vaccine.

With respect to this clonotype: Its ends do not fully match the called genes, so a read error is possible. The gene calls are TRBV9 and TRBJ2-3, with 7 bases that match TRBD2. CDR1 SGDLS and CDR2 YYNGEE come from the germline V gene. The CDR3 is 15 amino acids. CDR3 residues: CARSALTSSTDTQYF. CDR3 nucleotide sequence: TGTGCCAGGAGCGCTTTGACTAGCTCCACAGATACGCAGTATTTT.

This sequence joins TRBV20-1 and TRBJ2-7, with 7 positions matching TRBD2. The CDR3 loop spans 16 amino acids. The J segment lost 0 bases and the V segment lost 5 bases, leaving 13 bases of the junction unmatched. The germline CDR1 and CDR2 sequences are DFQATT and SNEGSKA (reference sequence). CDR3 sequence: CSAPRGWGGSSYEQYF. The CDR3 nucleotides read TGCAGTGCTCCACGGGGTTGGGGGGGGAGCTCCTACGAGCAGTACTTC.

This clonotype came up a few times. The chain has TRBV5-1 and TRBJ1-5; perhaps TRBD1 as D (5 bases). Germline assignment: CDR1 SGHRS and CDR2 YFSETQ. The CDR3 sequence is 13 residues long. The V end lost 4 bases, the J end lost 6 bases, and 11 bases lay between the germline ends. CDR3 sequence reads: CASSAGEGQPQHF. For the CDR3, the DNA is TGCGCCAGCAGCGCGGGGGAGGGTCAGCCCCAGCATTTT.

This clonotype was recorded a few times. The J gene is TRBJ1-6, the V gene TRBV13; tentative D call: TRBD1 (5 bases). V dropped 6 bases and J dropped 1 base, with 16 bases sitting between them. The CDR3 runs 17 residues. Germline lookup yields CDR1 PRHDT and CDR2 FYEKMQ (reference sequence). This CDR3 is CASRDKNRRSYNSPLHF. Here the CDR3 DNA reads TGTGCCAGCAGGGACAAAAACCGGAGGTCCTATAATTCACCCCTCCACTTT.

This clonotype has ten or more counts. The rearrangement links TRBV7-3 to TRBJ2-3; D call uncertain. The CDR3 spans 12 residues. Trimming shortened V by 7 bases and J by 4 bases, and 9 bases separated the two germline ends. CDR1 is SGHTA, CDR2 FQGTGA, per germline. The CDR3 sequence is CASTDIPDTQYF. CDR3 DNA sequence: TGTGCCAGCACTGACATCCCAGATACGCAGTATTTT.

This clonotype occurred many times. The chain couples TRBV29-1 to TRBJ2-3; 12 bases map to TRBD2. CDR3 length equals 15 residues. Per germline, CDR1 SQVTM and CDR2 ANQGSEA. V lost 4 bases to trimming and J lost 6 bases; unmatched junction nucleotides: 8. The CDR3 sequence: CSVGRTSGGRDTQYF. CDR3 DNA: TGCAGCGTTGGTCGAACTAGCGGGGGGAGGGATACGCAGTATTTT.

The J gene is TRBJ1-1, the V gene TRBV4-1; D not certain. Trimming took 5 bases from V and 6 from J, leaving 10 bases between them. The CDR3 has 12 residues. CDR1 is MGHRA and CDR2 is YSYEKL in the germline V gene. The CDR3 region has the DNA TGCGCCAGCAGCTTCCCAAGCGCTGAAGCTTTCTTT. Translation: CASSFPSAEAFF.

The chain recombines TRBV7-8 with TRBJ1-2; 8 bases map to TRBD1. Germline CDR1 is SGHVS and CDR2 is FQNEAQ. V trimming: 5 bases; J trimming: 6 bases; junction bases outside the gene matches: 14. The CDR3 contains 16 residues. The DNA for the CDR3 is TGTGCCAGCAGCCTCTTAGACGGGACAGGAAGCCATGGCTACACCTTC. Translation: CASSLLDGTGSHGYTF.

This clonotype was detected many times. The chain carries TRBV15 and TRBJ2-7, with D perhaps TRBD1 or TRBD2 (5 bases each). Trimming pared 5 bases from V and 3 bases from J, leaving 20 bases between. CDR1 LNHNV and CDR2 YYDKDF come from the germline V gene (reference sequence). The CDR3 is 16 amino acids. CDR3 bases: TGTGCCACCAGCGAGAGGGGCACCGGAAAAAGCTACGAGCAGTACTTC. Translating it yields CATSERGTGKSYEQYF.

This clonotype was seen a handful of times. This chain connects TRBV12-3 or TRBV12-4 to TRBJ2-5; possible D gene TRBD2, 6 bases. The CDR3 extends over 16 amino acids. Deletions cut 6 bases from V and 0 bases from J, with 17 bases between. The CDR3 DNA reads as TGTGCCAGCAGCATACCGGGACTGAAGTACCAAGAGACCCAGTACTTC. The encoded protein is CASSIPGLKYQETQYF.